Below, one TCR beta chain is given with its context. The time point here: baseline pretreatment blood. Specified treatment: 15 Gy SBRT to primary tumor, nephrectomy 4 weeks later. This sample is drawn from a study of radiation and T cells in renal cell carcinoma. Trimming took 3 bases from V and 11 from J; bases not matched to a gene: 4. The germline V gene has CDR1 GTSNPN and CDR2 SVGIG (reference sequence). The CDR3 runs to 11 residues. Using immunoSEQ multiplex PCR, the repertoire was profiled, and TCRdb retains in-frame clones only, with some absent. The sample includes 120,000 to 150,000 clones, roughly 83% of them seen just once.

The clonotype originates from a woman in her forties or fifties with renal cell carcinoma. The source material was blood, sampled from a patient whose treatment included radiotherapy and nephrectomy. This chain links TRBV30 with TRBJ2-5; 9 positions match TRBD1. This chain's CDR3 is CAWSVDRGQYF. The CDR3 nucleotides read TGTGCCTGGAGCGTTGACAGGGGGCAGTACTTC.